This TCR beta chain appears in the sequencing data of a study of response to subunit inactivated influenza vaccine. Study findings and constraints: Authors suggested each seasonal influenza vaccination recruits few new T cells.

Germline assignment: CDR1 ENHRY and CDR2 SYGVKD. V lost 3 bases, J lost 5 bases, and 6 bases stayed unmatched. This CDR3 is built from 15 residues. One entry per CDR3 protein results from TCRdb running MiXCR on the RT-PCR reads. There are more than 500,000 distinct CDR3 sequences in the sample; roughly 10% occur only once, and approximately 11% lies in the top ten. Worth noting for this clonotype: What it binds is not known.

This same sample was also part of a study on T cells expressing NK-cell markers. That paper states: It was by 5'RACE template switching with UMIs that TCR beta cDNA was made.

The receptor was isolated from a middle-aged man who received an inactivated influenza vaccine. The sample was PBMCs from blood, taken on the day of vaccination. V and J are TRBV10-3 and TRBJ2-7; 11 nucleotides match TRBD2. CDR3 in DNA: TGTGCCATCAGTGAACTAGCGGGAGATGTCCACGAGCAGTACTTC. Translation: CAISELAGDVHEQYF.